These 7 T cell receptor beta chains were sequenced from one sample in a study of blood T cells in healthy people across ages. A second about 7 to 12 cycle PCR used barcoded and J-beta primers. Each CDR3 protein is one row after TCRdb ran MiXCR on the 5' RACE reads. The table includes around 900,000 distinct CDR3 sequences, under 35% detected once. The sequencing input was blood. Receptor source: a woman of 80 years or more in good health.

J is TRBJ2-5 and V is TRBV28; tentatively, D is TRBD1 (6 bases). The V end lost 6 bases, the J end lost 0 bases, and 11 bases lay between the germline ends. The CDR3 sequence is 14 residues long. Germline CDR1 MDHEN, CDR2 SYDVKM. Written as DNA, the CDR3 is TGTGCCAGCAGGGGGGCTTTGTACCAAGAGACCCAGTACTTC. Protein product: CASRGALYQETQYF.

J is TRBJ2-1 and V is TRBV28, with D possibly being TRBD1 (6 bases). There are 12 residues in the CDR3. V was clipped by 5 bases and J by 10 bases, with 12 bases between them. Germline lookup yields CDR1 MDHEN and CDR2 SYDVKM. In DNA form, the CDR3 reads TGTGCCAGCAGTGCCCAGGGGTACGAGCAGTTCTTC. Residues: CASSAQGYEQFF.

This clonotype was counted between two and nine times. The chain couples TRBV18 to TRBJ2-5; 7 nucleotides match TRBD1. The CDR3 contains 18 residues. Per germline, CDR1 KGHSH and CDR2 LQKENI. V shed 4 bases, J shed 2 bases, and the junction held 16 bases outside the gene matches. This CDR3 is CASSHNRTGALIQETQYF. CDR3 DNA: TGTGCCAGCTCACACAACCGGACAGGCGCCCTGATACAAGAGACCCAGTACTTC.

This clonotype was seen a few times. Here the CDR3 reads CASSHSGTSTDTQYF. DNA of the CDR3: TGTGCCAGCAGCCACTCCGGGACTAGCACAGATACGCAGTATTTT. The gene calls are TRBV7-3 and TRBJ2-3; D perhaps matches TRBD2 (6 bases). V lost 5 bases to trimming and J lost 0 bases, with 12 bases between them. CDR3 length equals 15 residues. Per the germline V gene, CDR1 is SGHTA and CDR2 is FQGTGA.

In the case of this clonotype: Since a much larger clone is just one base distant, this may be a read error. The chain links TRBV20-1 to TRBJ2-5; D call uncertain. Trimming shortened V by 3 bases and J by 9 bases, and 11 bases separated the two germline ends. The CDR3 covers 11 residues. Germline V gives CDR1 DFQATT, CDR2 SNEGSKA (reference sequence). CDR3 sequence: CSARDPWAQYF. CDR3 coding DNA: TGCAGTGCTAGGGACCCTTGGGCCCAGTACTTC.

This clonotype showed up many times. The V and J genes are TRBV7-2 and TRBJ2-5, with TRBD2 matching over 9 bases. V shed 2 bases and J 2 bases; nucleotides not matched to a gene: 3. Germline lookup yields CDR1 SGHTA and CDR2 FQGNSA. The CDR3 extends over 15 amino acids. In DNA form, the CDR3 reads TGTGCCAGCAGCTTACTAGCGGGGTTACAAGAGACCCAGTACTTC. Protein: CASSLLAGLQETQYF.

This clonotype was observed many times. The J gene is TRBJ2-7, the V gene TRBV20-1; D might be TRBD1 (5 bases). The germline CDR1 and CDR2 sequences are DFQATT and SNEGSKA (reference sequence). The V end was cut by 5 bases, the J end by 0 bases, with 14 bases between. The CDR3 totals 14 residues. This CDR3 reads CSAPDRKSSYEQYF. For the CDR3, the DNA is TGCAGTGCTCCCGACAGAAAAAGCTCCTACGAGCAGTACTTC.